The 19 T cell receptor beta chains presented below share a single source sample, sequenced in a study of OX40 agonist ivuxolimab in advanced cancers. Data came from immunoSEQ multiplex PCR; TCRdb stores just in-frame clones and leaves some out. The sample includes 60,000 to 85,000 clones, about 82% of them seen just once. Source: CD4+ or CD8+ T cells sorted from blood, taken in a trial of the OX40 agonist ivuxolimab. The receptors were sampled from an adult with an advanced solid tumor such as melanoma, head and neck, liver or kidney cancer.

CDR3 amino acids: CASSFNLVSTEAFF. CDR3 coding DNA: TGCGCCAGCAGCTTTAACCTGGTGAGCACTGAAGCTTTCTTT. The chain joins TRBV5-1 to TRBJ1-1; D uncertain. V lost 2 bases to trimming and J lost 4 bases, with 12 bases between them. The CDR3 covers 14 residues. Germline assignment: CDR1 SGHRS and CDR2 YFSETQ.

The chain carries TRBV10-1 and TRBJ2-5, with no clear D. CDR3 length equals 13 residues. Between the trimmed V and J ends, which lost 8 bases and 4 bases, there was a span of 14 bases. The germline V gene encodes CDR1 WNHNN and CDR2 SYGVQD (reference sequence). The CDR3 DNA follows: TGCGCCAGCGCATTTGATCAGCCAGAGACCCAGTACTTC. This sequence encodes CASAFDQPETQYF.

The V call is TRBV9, the J call TRBJ1-2; 7 bases match TRBD1. With 3 bases clipped from V and 5 bases from J, the junction kept 7 bases outside the gene matches. The germline V gene encodes CDR1 SGDLS and CDR2 YYNGEE. This CDR3 spans 14 amino acids. In DNA, the CDR3 is TGTGCCAGCAGCGCAGCCGGGACAGCTTATGGCTACACCTTC. Translating gives CASSAAGTAYGYTF.

The chain carries TRBV14 and TRBJ2-1, with 8 nucleotides matching TRBD1. Per the germline V gene, CDR1 is SGHDN and CDR2 is FVKESK. This CDR3 is 16 amino acids long. Germline trimming cut 9 bases from V and 4 bases from J; bases unmatched to any gene: 14. Here the CDR3 reads CASQRRTGMGYNEQFF. CDR3 sequence (DNA): TGTGCCAGTCAACGCCGGACAGGGATGGGTTACAATGAGCAGTTCTTC. Full variable domain (rest looked up from reference TRBV14 and TRBJ2-1): EAGVTQFPSHSVIEKGQTVTLRCDPISGHDNLYWYRRVMGKEIKFLLHFVKESKQDESGMPNNRFLAERTGGTYSTLKVQPAELEDSGVYFCASQRRTGMGYNEQFFGPGTRLTVL.

In this sample, this clone turned up a few times. The chain couples TRBV7-2 to TRBJ2-7, with TRBD1 matching over 7 bases. This CDR3 is 12 amino acids long. After removal of 6 bases from V and 4 bases from J, the junction contained 3 bases not matched to a gene. Germline V gives CDR1 SGHTA, CDR2 FQGNSA. The CDR3 here is CASSSQGYEQYF. The CDR3 bases are TGTGCCAGCAGTTCACAGGGGTACGAGCAGTACTTC.

This chain joins TRBV12-5 and TRBJ2-2; D remains ambiguous. V lost 3 bases and J 7 bases, leaving 6 bases between the germline ends. The length of the CDR3 is 12 residues. In germline, CDR1 is LGHNT, CDR2 FRNRAP. CDR3 loop: CASGLNVGELFF. CDR3 DNA sequence: TGTGCTAGTGGTTTAAACGTCGGGGAGCTGTTTTTT.

This clone was observed once. The rearrangement uses TRBV9 and TRBJ2-6, with D maybe TRBD1 (5 bases). Germline-derived CDR1 and CDR2 are SGDLS and YYNGEE. Trimming removed 5 bases at V and 1 base at J, with 7 bases between. This CDR3 is 14 amino acids long. This chain's CDR3 is CASRQGSGANVLTF. In nucleotides, the CDR3 is TGTGCCAGCAGGCAGGGATCTGGGGCCAACGTCCTGACTTTC.

This clone was seen more than once but under ten times. The chain recombines TRBV6-5 with TRBJ2-7; 10 bases map to TRBD2. There are 15 residues in the CDR3. Germline CDR1 reads MNHEY; CDR2 reads SVGAGI. V lost 6 bases, J lost 2 bases, and 7 bases stayed unmatched. Here the CDR3 DNA reads TGTGCCAGCAGCATAGCGGGGGGAAGGGCCTACGAGCAGTACTTC. Translation: CASSIAGGRAYEQYF.

The chain has TRBV7-9 and TRBJ1-1; 9 nucleotides line up with TRBD1. Trimming took 5 bases from V and 5 from J; bases not matched to a gene: 9. Germline values: CDR1 SEHNR, CDR2 FQNEAQ (reference sequence). The CDR3 covers 15 residues. In DNA form, the CDR3 reads TGTGCCAGCAGCCGGGGACAGGGAGGGGGGACTGAAGCTTTCTTT. Its protein product is CASSRGQGGGTEAFF.

The V gene is TRBV6-1, the J gene TRBJ2-1; 9 bases are shared with TRBD2. CDR3 size: 15 residues. Losses at the gene ends were 6 bases for V and 8 bases for J; bases not matched to a gene: 11. Germline lookup yields CDR1 MNHNS and CDR2 SASEGT. Written as DNA, the CDR3 is TGTGCCAGCAGCTGGACTAGCGCAATTGGTGATGAGCAGTTCTTC. The encoded protein is CASSWTSAIGDEQFF.

The chain couples TRBV6-5 to TRBJ1-5, with D tentatively TRBD1 (5 bases). The CDR3 covers 14 residues. V was trimmed by 6 bases and J by 3 bases, leaving 12 bases between them. Germline loops: CDR1 MNHEY, CDR2 SVGAGI. The CDR3 loop is CASRQDRDNQPQHF. The DNA for the CDR3 is TGTGCCAGCAGACAGGACCGCGACAATCAGCCCCAGCATTTT.

This chain uses TRBV5-4 with TRBJ1-2; D gene unclear. CDR1 is SGHNT, CDR2 YYREEE, per germline (reference sequence). Trimming stripped 3 bases from V and 4 bases from J, with 10 bases between. CDR3 length: 13 amino acids. CDR3 DNA: TGTGCCAGCAGCTATGACCGGGGCTATGGCTACACCTTC. The encoded protein is CASSYDRGYGYTF.

The J gene is TRBJ1-5, the V gene TRBV30; D is ambiguous. Germline V gives CDR1 GTSNPN, CDR2 SVGIG (reference sequence). The CDR3 extends over 15 amino acids. The ends were cut back, 0 bases at V and 0 bases at J, with 9 bases in the middle. The CDR3 DNA is TGTGCCTGGAGTGTAACCGGGTATAGCAATCAGCCCCAGCATTTT. Translated: CAWSVTGYSNQPQHF.

This clone has only a few counts. This chain links TRBV7-9 with TRBJ1-2; a weak D match, TRBD1 (5 bases). V shed 1 base and J shed 4 bases, with 7 bases lying between them. Germline V lookup: CDR1 SEHNR, CDR2 FQNEAQ (reference sequence). This CDR3 comprises 13 residues. The CDR3 nucleotides are TGTGCCAGCAGCTTAGACAGGCCCTATGGCTACACCTTC. Residues: CASSLDRPYGYTF. Based on the CDR3 plus reference TRBV7-9 and TRBJ1-2, the full variable domain is DTGVSQNPRHKITKRGQNVTFRCDPISEHNRLYWYRQTLGQGPEFLTYFQNEAQLEKSRLLSDRFSAERPKGSFSTLEIQRTEQGDSAMYLCASSLDRPYGYTFGSGTRLTVV.

V gene TRBV27 combines with J gene TRBJ2-5; weak D call: TRBD1 (6 bases). This CDR3 is built from 17 residues. Germline lookup yields CDR1 MNHEY and CDR2 SMNVEV (reference sequence). Trimming stripped 6 bases from V and 7 bases from J, with 27 bases between. The CDR3 region is CASRVSTGFGPSGTQYF. The CDR3 nucleotides are TGTGCCAGCAGGGTGAGTACAGGGTTCGGGCCAAGCGGGACCCAGTACTTC.

In this sample, this clone turned up a few times. The CDR3 sequence: CASSQQGRQGGIRGNEQFF. DNA of the CDR3: TGCGCCAGCAGCCAACAAGGAAGACAGGGGGGTATTCGCGGCAATGAGCAGTTCTTC. The rearrangement joins TRBV4-1 to TRBJ2-1; 9 bases are a match to TRBD1. The CDR3 totals 19 residues. V shed 2 bases, J shed 6 bases, and the junction held 17 bases outside the gene matches. Per germline, CDR1 MGHRA and CDR2 YSYEKL.

The V and J genes are TRBV27 and TRBJ2-3, with 7 bases fitting TRBD1. This CDR3 has 14 amino acids. Trimming took 6 bases from V and 5 from J; bases not matched to a gene: 8. Germline CDR1 reads MNHEY; CDR2 reads SMNVEV (reference sequence). The CDR3 spells CASSRAYRGDTQYF. The CDR3, as DNA: TGTGCCAGCAGCCGGGCCTACAGGGGAGATACGCAGTATTTT.

This sequence joins TRBV28 and TRBJ1-2, with D possibly matching TRBD1 (6 bases). The CDR3 is 14 residues long. CDR1 is MDHEN, CDR2 SYDVKM, per germline. V lost 9 bases and J 4 bases, leaving 18 bases between the germline ends. This CDR3 reads CASSTGQRIYGYTF. The CDR3, as DNA: TGTGCCAGTTCCACGGGACAACGGATCTATGGCTACACCTTC.

The CDR3 spells CPGSVRQCGNSPLHF. The DNA for the CDR3 is TGTCCTGGGAGCGTAAGGCAGTGTGGGAATTCACCCCTCCACTTT. This chain links TRBV22-1 with TRBJ1-6. TRBV22-1 is a known pseudogene. The CDR3 consists of 15 residues.